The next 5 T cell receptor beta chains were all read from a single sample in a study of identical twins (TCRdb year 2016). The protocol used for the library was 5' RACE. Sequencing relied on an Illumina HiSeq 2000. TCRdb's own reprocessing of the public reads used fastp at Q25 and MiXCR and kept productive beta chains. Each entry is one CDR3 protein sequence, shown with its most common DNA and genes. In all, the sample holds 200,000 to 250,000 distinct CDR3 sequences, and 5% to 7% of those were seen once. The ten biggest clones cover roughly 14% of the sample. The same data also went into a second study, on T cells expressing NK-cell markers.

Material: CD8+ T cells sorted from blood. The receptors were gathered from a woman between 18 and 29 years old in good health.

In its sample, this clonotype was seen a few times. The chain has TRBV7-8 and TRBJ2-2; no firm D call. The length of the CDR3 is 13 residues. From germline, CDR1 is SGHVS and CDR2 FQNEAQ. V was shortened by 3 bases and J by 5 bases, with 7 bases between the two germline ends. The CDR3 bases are TGTGCCAGCAGCTTTACCAATACCGGGGAGCTGTTTTTT. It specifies CASSFTNTGELFF.

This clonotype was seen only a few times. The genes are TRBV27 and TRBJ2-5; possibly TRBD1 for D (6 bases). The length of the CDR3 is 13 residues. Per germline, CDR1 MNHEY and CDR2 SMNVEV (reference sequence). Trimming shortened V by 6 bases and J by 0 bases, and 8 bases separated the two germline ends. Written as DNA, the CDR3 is TGTGCCAGCAGCGGGACAAACCAAGAGACCCAGTACTTC. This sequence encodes CASSGTNQETQYF.

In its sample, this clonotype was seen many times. The CDR3 nucleotides are TGCGCCAGCAGCTTCTACAGGGGCGACACCGGGGAGCTGTTTTTT. Its translation: CASSFYRGDTGELFF. The V and J genes are TRBV5-1 and TRBJ2-2; 7 nucleotides agree with TRBD1. V lost 2 bases and J lost 3; bases outside the gene matches: 4. The CDR3 totals 15 residues. Germline CDR1 is SGHRS and CDR2 is YFSETQ.

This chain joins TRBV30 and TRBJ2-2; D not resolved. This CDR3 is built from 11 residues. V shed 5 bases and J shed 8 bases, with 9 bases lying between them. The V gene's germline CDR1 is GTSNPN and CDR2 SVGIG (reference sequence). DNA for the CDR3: TGTGCCTGGGGTTTTAGTGGGGAGCTGTTTTTT. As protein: CAWGFSGELFF.

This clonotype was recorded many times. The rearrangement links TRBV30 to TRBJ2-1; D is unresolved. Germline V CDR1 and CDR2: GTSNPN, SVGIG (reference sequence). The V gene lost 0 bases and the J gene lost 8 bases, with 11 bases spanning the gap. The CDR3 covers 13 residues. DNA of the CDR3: TGTGCCTGGAGTGTACTGGTGGGCGATGAGCAGTTCTTC. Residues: CAWSVLVGDEQFF.